These T cell receptor beta chains were read from a single sample in a study of T cells in narcolepsy. TCRdb keeps only in-frame clones here, not all; method: immunoSEQ multiplex PCR. The profile covers approximately 25,000 clones, with around three quarters appearing a single time and nearly 3.5% taken by the ten largest. Sequencing used CD45RA- memory CD4+ T cells from PBMCs. The receptors come from a human donor with narcolepsy. Both conserved end residues are part of each CDR3. D genes are given only for firm matches. Expanded clones are given a class, and other clones once, few, many or no size at all.

TRBV5-1	14	TRBD1	.	TRBJ2-1	CASSLETGYNEQFF	TGCGCCAGCAGCTTGGAGACAGGGTACAATGAGCAGTTCTTC
TRBV6-5	15	TRBD2	.	TRBJ2-7	CASKGGTSGSYEQYF	TGTGCCAGCAAAGGCGGAACTAGCGGTTCCTACGAGCAGTACTTC
TRBV2	15	.	.	TRBJ1-1	CASSEAGAGRTEAFF	TGTGCCAGCAGTGAAGCAGGGGCAGGGCGCACTGAAGCTTTCTTT
TRBV15	16	.	.	TRBJ1-5	CATSPGFITGNQPQHF	TGTGCCACCAGCCCTGGGTTTATTACGGGCAATCAGCCCCAGCATTTT
TRBV2	13	.	.	TRBJ2-7	CASSEALWYEQYF	TGTGCCAGCAGTGAAGCCCTCTGGTACGAGCAGTACTTC
TRBV19	15	.	.	TRBJ2-7	CARPGSRRKEAEQYF	TGTGCCAGGCCGGGGTCCCGGCGGAAAGAAGCAGAGCAGTACTTC
TRBV7-9	18	TRBD1	.	TRBJ2-6	CASSPTGTGASGANVLTF	TGTGCCAGCAGCCCCACCGGGACAGGGGCCTCCGGGGCCAACGTCCTGACTTTC
TRBV19	13	.	.	TRBJ1-1	CASSFGRNTEAFF	TGTGCCAGTAGTTTTGGGAGGAACACTGAAGCTTTCTTT
TRBV2	13	TRBD1	.	TRBJ1-2	CASSVGTGGGYTF	TGTGCCAGCAGTGTAGGGACAGGGGGAGGCTACACCTTC
TRBV27	13	.	.	TRBJ2-7	CASSLDYSYEQYF	TGTGCCAGCAGTTTAGACTACTCCTACGAGCAGTACTTC
TRBV5-4	13	.	.	TRBJ2-7	CASSPEKGREQYF	TGTGCCAGCAGCCCGGAGAAAGGGCGGGAGCAGTACTTC
TRBV15	16	TRBD2	.	TRBJ2-2	CATSRDSGANTGELFF	TGTGCCACCAGCAGAGATAGCGGGGCGAACACCGGGGAGCTGTTTTTT
TRBV9	15	.	.	TRBJ2-1	CASSVVWGVNNEQFF	TGTGCCAGCAGCGTAGTTTGGGGGGTCAACAATGAGCAGTTCTTC
TRBV5-1	15	TRBD1	.	TRBJ2-2	CASSVGQGGSGELFF	TGCGCCAGCAGCGTGGGACAGGGCGGAAGCGGGGAGCTGTTTTTT
TRBV4-1	14	TRBD2	few	TRBJ2-2	CASSHERGTGELFF	TGCGCCAGCAGCCATGAGCGGGGGACCGGGGAGCTGTTTTTT
TRBV12-5	17	TRBD2	.	TRBJ2-3	CASGLSPRGGRTDTQYF	TGTGCTAGTGGTTTGTCCCCCCGGGGGGGCCGAACAGATACGCAGTATTTT
TRBV5-4	14	.	.	TRBJ2-4	CASSLIQVKNIQYF	TGTGCCAGCAGCTTGATACAGGTCAAAAACATTCAGTACTTC
TRBV5-5	15	.	.	TRBJ1-4	CASSLDSGKKGKLFF	TGTGCCAGCAGCTTGGACAGTGGAAAGAAAGGAAAACTGTTTTTT
TRBV5-1	16	TRBD2	.	TRBJ2-3	CASSLEASGYTDTQYF	TGCGCCAGCAGCTTGGAAGCTAGCGGTTACACAGATACGCAGTATTTT
TRBV7-9	14	.	.	TRBJ2-3	CASSLGTNTDTQYF	TGTGCCAGCAGCTTAGGGACTAACACAGATACGCAGTATTTT
TRBV5-4	11	.	.	TRBJ2-1	CASSLMTEQFF	TGTGCCAGCAGCTTGATGACGGAGCAGTTCTTC
TRBV7-8	20	.	.	TRBJ2-6	CASSLGVMNSANSGANVLTF	TGTGCCAGCAGCTTAGGGGTGATGAACAGCGCTAACTCTGGGGCCAACGTCCTGACTTTC
TRBV5-1	15	TRBD1	.	TRBJ2-2	CASSASGQITGELFF	TGCGCCAGCAGCGCATCGGGACAGATTACCGGGGAGCTGTTTTTT
TRBV7-2	15	.	.	TRBJ2-7	CASSPRRGSSYEQYF	TGTGCCAGCAGCCCCCGTCGCGGTAGCTCCTACGAGCAGTACTTC
TRBV5-4	14	TRBD1	.	TRBJ2-7	CASSSRDRGKEEYF	TGTGCCAGCAGCTCCCGGGACAGGGGAAAGGAAGAGTACTTC
TRBV11-2	15	.	once	TRBJ1-5	CASSAEQGYNQPQHF	TGTGCCAGCAGCGCAGAGCAGGGGTACAATCAGCCCCAGCATTTT
TRBV6-5	13	.	.	TRBJ2-7	CASSKGSSYEQYF	TGTGCCAGCAGTAAAGGCAGTTCCTACGAGCAGTACTTC
TRBV6-5	15	TRBD1	.	TRBJ1-3	CASSYSQGAGNTIYF	TGTGCCAGCAGTTACTCGCAGGGGGCTGGAAACACCATATATTTT
TRBV11-3	14	TRBD1	.	TRBJ1-1	CATRGTGLVTEAFF	TGTGCCACCCGTGGGACAGGGTTGGTCACTGAAGCTTTCTTT
TRBV10-3	19	TRBD2	.	TRBJ2-2	CAISPHRGGAGSNTGELFF	TGTGCCATCAGTCCACATCGCGGGGGGGCCGGGTCTAACACCGGGGAGCTGTTTTTT
TRBV18	17	TRBD2	.	TRBJ2-2	CASSRTSYGRGTGELFF	TGTGCCAGCTCACGGACTAGTTATGGTCGGGGCACCGGGGAGCTGTTTTTT
TRBV18	13	.	.	TRBJ2-1	CASSQGLNNEQFF	TGTGCCAGCTCACAAGGTTTAAACAATGAGCAGTTCTTC
TRBV14	13	.	.	TRBJ2-1	CASSQVRWNEQFF	TGTGCCAGCAGCCAAGTCCGCTGGAATGAGCAGTTCTTC
TRBV10-2	12	TRBD1	.	TRBJ1-2	CASTGQGDGYTF	TGCGCCAGCACCGGACAGGGGGATGGCTACACCTTC
TRBV13	15	.	.	TRBJ1-2	CASIFGASGRDGYTF	TGTGCCAGCATCTTTGGTGCTTCAGGGAGGGATGGCTACACCTTC
TRBV19	14	.	.	TRBJ2-1	CATNGGGSNNEQFF	TGTGCCACCAACGGTGGGGGTTCTAATAATGAGCAGTTCTTC
TRBV7-9	14	.	once	TRBJ1-2	CASSTPQENYGYTF	TGTGCCAGCAGCACCCCACAGGAGAACTATGGCTACACCTTC
TRBV5-5	14	.	.	TRBJ2-3	CASSLETFTDTQYF	TGTGCCAGCAGCTTGGAAACTTTCACAGATACGCAGTATTTT
TRBV9	14	.	.	TRBJ2-7	CASSPRGAPYEQYF	TGTGCCAGCAGCCCCCGGGGCGCCCCCTACGAGCAGTACTTC
TRBV18	18	.	.	TRBJ1-3	CASSPLDKQTFSGNTIYF	TGTGCCAGCTCACCACTGGACAAGCAGACTTTCTCTGGAAACACCATATATTTT
TRBV6-1	14	.	.	TRBJ2-5	CASRGSTLRETQYF	TGTGCCAGCAGGGGCAGTACCCTCAGAGAGACCCAGTACTTC